This passage covers 13 T cell receptor beta chains from one sample sequenced in a study of blood T cell repertoires in COVID-19. Using immunoSEQ multiplex PCR, the repertoire was profiled, and TCRdb retains in-frame clones only, with some absent. The table lists some 240,000 clones, 80% of them singletons. The sequenced sample consisted of peripheral blood. The receptor set was obtained from a human donor in a cohort sampled during active COVID-19.

CDR3 amino acids: CSAKWTFEQFF. In DNA, the CDR3 is TGCAGTGCTAAGTGGACATTCGAGCAGTTCTTC. The V gene is TRBV20-1, the J gene TRBJ2-1; TRBD1 is a possible D gene (5 bases). Germline V gene lookup returns CDR1 DFQATT and CDR2 SNEGSKA (reference sequence). The CDR3 totals 11 residues. Trimming took off 4 bases at V and 10 bases at J, with 11 bases between the two ends.

The V and J genes are TRBV11-3 and TRBJ2-1; the D gene is possibly TRBD2 (5 bases). V was trimmed by 0 bases and J by 10 bases, leaving 7 bases between them. The CDR3 has 12 amino acids. Germline assignment: CDR1 SGHNT and CDR2 YENEEA. The CDR3 DNA reads as TGTGCCAGCAGCTTAGATGAGGGAGAGCAGTTCTTC. This gives the protein CASSLDEGEQFF.

The V call is TRBV4-2, the J call TRBJ2-2; 8 bases line up with TRBD2. V lost 1 base, J lost 6 bases, and 1 base stayed unmatched. Germline CDR1 is LGHNA and CDR2 is YNFKEQ. This CDR3 region has 14 residues. As DNA, the CDR3 is TGTGCCAGCAGCCAAGGACTAGCGTCCGGGGAGCTGTTTTTT. It is translated as CASSQGLASGELFF.

The genes are TRBV6-2 or TRBV6-3 and TRBJ2-3; D perhaps matches TRBD2 (6 bases). In germline, CDR1 is MNHEY, CDR2 SVGEGT. CDR3 size: 16 residues. Trimming removed 2 bases from V and 5 bases from J, with 17 bases in between. CDR3 residues: CASSYGGTLPQDTQYF. DNA of the CDR3: TGTGCCAGCAGTTACGGGGGGACTCTGCCACAAGATACGCAGTATTTT.

This clone was seen a few times. The gene calls are TRBV6-6 and TRBJ1-5, with a possible D match to TRBD1 (5 bases). The CDR3 is 17 amino acids. Trimming took 5 bases from V and 2 from J, leaving 19 bases between them. Germline loops: CDR1 MNHNY, CDR2 SVGAGI (reference sequence). The CDR3 DNA follows: TGTGCCAGCAGTCATACCCAGGGAAAATCGGGCAATCAGCCCCAGCATTTT. Translation gives CASSHTQGKSGNQPQHF.

The J gene is TRBJ1-2, the V gene TRBV19; 7 bases match TRBD1. Germline CDR1 LNHDA, CDR2 SQIVND (reference sequence). The CDR3 length is 15 residues. The junction had 8 bases not matched to a gene; V was cut back by 3 bases and J by 4 bases. The CDR3 sequence: CASSMARDSLYGYTF. Written as DNA, the CDR3 is TGTGCCAGTAGTATGGCGAGGGACAGCCTCTATGGCTACACCTTC.

This clone was picked up a small number of times. V gene TRBV9 combines with J gene TRBJ1-6, with 8 bases fitting TRBD1. V lost 6 bases to trimming and J lost 10 bases; unmatched junction nucleotides: 3. CDR1 SGDLS and CDR2 YYNGEE come from the germline V gene. This CDR3 comprises 12 residues. CDR3 nucleotide sequence: TGTGCCAGCACGACAGGGGTCTCACCCCTCCACTTT. It translates to CASTTGVSPLHF.

This clone was counted only a few times. The rearrangement joins TRBV9 to TRBJ2-7; D is possibly TRBD1 (6 bases). The CDR3 contains 13 residues. Trimming pared 7 bases from V and 0 bases from J, leaving 11 bases between. Germline assignment: CDR1 SGDLS and CDR2 YYNGEE. CDR3 in amino acids: CASPPGVSYEQYF. Here the CDR3 DNA reads TGTGCCAGCCCCCCAGGGGTCTCCTACGAGCAGTACTTC.

DNA for the CDR3: TGTGCCAGCAGCTTAGCCCCAAGGGGGGGCGATACGCAGTATTTT. Translating gives CASSLAPRGGDTQYF. This chain joins TRBV7-9 and TRBJ2-3, with a weak D call TRBD2 (7 bases). CDR1 and CDR2 (germline): SEHNR, FQNEAQ (reference sequence). This CDR3 has 15 residues. The germline V and J ends were trimmed by 0 bases and 6 bases, with 13 bases remaining between them.

The chain has TRBV19 and TRBJ2-3; TRBD2 might be the D (5 bases). CDR3 length equals 14 residues. V lost 1 base and J lost 2, with 7 bases in between. Germline-derived CDR1 and CDR2 are LNHDA and SQIVND (reference sequence). CDR3 residues: CASSIAGSTDTQYF. Here the CDR3 DNA reads TGTGCCAGTAGTATAGCGGGATCCACAGATACGCAGTATTTT. The variable domain in full, with the rest retrieved from reference TRBV19 and TRBJ2-3, is DGGITQSPKYLFRKEGQNVTLSCEQNLNHDAMYWYRQDPGQGLRLIYYSQIVNDFQKGDIAEGYSVSREKKESFPLTVTSAQKNPTAFYLCASSIAGSTDTQYFGPGTRLTVL.

This clone was observed a handful of times. The chain uses TRBV3-1 (or the pseudogene TRBV3-2) and TRBJ1-5; D ambiguous. Germline assignment: CDR1 LGHDT and CDR2 YNNKEL (reference sequence). Trimming cost V 4 bases and J 5 bases, with 15 bases left between them. This CDR3 region has 15 residues. In DNA, the CDR3 is TGTGCCAGCAGCCCGGGAGTCGGGTCTTATCAGCCCCAGCATTTT. This gives the protein CASSPGVGSYQPQHF.

The V call is TRBV5-4, the J call TRBJ1-2, with TRBD1 as a possible D gene (5 bases). CDR1 is SGHNT and CDR2 is YYREEE in the germline V gene (reference sequence). Trimming pared 2 bases from V and 4 bases from J, leaving 9 bases between. This CDR3 spans 13 amino acids. CDR3 sequence (DNA): TGTGCCAGCAGCTTAGAGGGACTCTATGGCTACACCTTC. It yields the protein CASSLEGLYGYTF.

V gene TRBV9 combines with J gene TRBJ2-7, with D possibly matching TRBD1 (6 bases). Germline V gene data show CDR1 as SGDLS and CDR2 as YYNGEE. This CDR3 is 14 amino acids long. V lost 3 bases and J lost 9, with 19 bases in between. The CDR3 sequence: CASSARDTTFVQYF. The CDR3 DNA is TGTGCCAGCAGCGCTCGGGACACAACCTTTGTGCAGTACTTC.